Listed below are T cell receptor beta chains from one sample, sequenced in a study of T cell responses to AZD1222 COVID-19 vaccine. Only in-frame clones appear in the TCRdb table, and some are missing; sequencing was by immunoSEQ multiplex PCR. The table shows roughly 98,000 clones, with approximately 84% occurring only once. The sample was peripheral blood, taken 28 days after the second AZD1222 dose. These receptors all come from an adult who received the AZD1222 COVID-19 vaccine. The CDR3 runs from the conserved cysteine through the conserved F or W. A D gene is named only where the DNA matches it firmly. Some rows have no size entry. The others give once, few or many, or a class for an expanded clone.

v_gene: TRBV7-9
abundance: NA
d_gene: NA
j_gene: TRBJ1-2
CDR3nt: TGTGCCAGCAGGGGAGACTATGGCTACACCTTC
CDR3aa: CASRGDYGYTF

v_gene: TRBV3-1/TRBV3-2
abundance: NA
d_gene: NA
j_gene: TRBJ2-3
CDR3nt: TGTGCCAGCAGCCAAGAAGGCCAGCTGAGCACAGATACGCAGTATTTT
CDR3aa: CASSQEGQLSTDTQYF

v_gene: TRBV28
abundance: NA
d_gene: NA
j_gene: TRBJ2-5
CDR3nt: TGTGCCAGCAGTTTTGGGGGTCGGGACACCGAGTACTTC
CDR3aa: CASSFGGRDTEYF

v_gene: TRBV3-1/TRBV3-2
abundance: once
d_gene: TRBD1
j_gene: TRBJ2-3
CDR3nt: TGTGCCAGCAGTCGTTCCACAGGGGGCGGAGCAGATACGCAGTATTTT
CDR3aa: CASSRSTGGGADTQYF

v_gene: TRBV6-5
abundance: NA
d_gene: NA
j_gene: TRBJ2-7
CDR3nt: TGTGCCAGCAGACAGACAGGTGATATCCCCGAGCAGTACTTC
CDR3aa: CASRQTGDIPEQYF

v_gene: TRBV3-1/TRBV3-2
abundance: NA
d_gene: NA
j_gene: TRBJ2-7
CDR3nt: TGTGCCAGCAGCCCTCAGGGCTTGAGCTCCTACGAGCAGTACTTC
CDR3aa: CASSPQGLSSYEQYF

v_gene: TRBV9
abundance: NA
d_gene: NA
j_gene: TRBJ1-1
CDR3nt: TGTGCCAGCAGCGGACTCACAGGGTTGAACACTGAAGCTTTCTTT
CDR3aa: CASSGLTGLNTEAFF

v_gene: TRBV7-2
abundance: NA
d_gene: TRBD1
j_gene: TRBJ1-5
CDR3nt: TGTGCCAGCAGCTTAGACAGGGGCAATGGCAATCAGCCCCAGCATTTT
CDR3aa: CASSLDRGNGNQPQHF

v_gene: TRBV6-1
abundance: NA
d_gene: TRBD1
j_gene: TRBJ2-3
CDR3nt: TGTGCCAGCAGTTCTACAGGGGTAGATACGCAGTATTTT
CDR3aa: CASSSTGVDTQYF

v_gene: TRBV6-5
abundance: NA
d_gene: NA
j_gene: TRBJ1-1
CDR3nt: TGTGCCAGCACCCTAGGGGCGGAAAGGGGCACTGAAGCTTTCTTT
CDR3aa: CASTLGAERGTEAFF

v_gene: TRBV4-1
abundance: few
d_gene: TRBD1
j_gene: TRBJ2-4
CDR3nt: TGCGCCAGCAGCCAGTGGACAGGAGCGAACATTCAGTACTTC
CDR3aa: CASSQWTGANIQYF

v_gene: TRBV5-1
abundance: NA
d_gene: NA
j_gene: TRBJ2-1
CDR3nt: TGCGCCAGCAGCTTGGAAGGGGGGGCTATAGTCGATGAGCAGTTCTTC
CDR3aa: CASSLEGGAIVDEQFF

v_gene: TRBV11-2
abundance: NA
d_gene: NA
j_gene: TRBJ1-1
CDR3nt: TGTGCCAGCAGCTTAATTTTTAGGGCAGCGAACACTGAAGCTTTCTTT
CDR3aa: CASSLIFRAANTEAFF

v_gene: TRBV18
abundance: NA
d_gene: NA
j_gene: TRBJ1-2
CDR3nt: TGTGCCAGCTCACCTACGGACGGGACCTATGGCTACACCTTC
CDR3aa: CASSPTDGTYGYTF

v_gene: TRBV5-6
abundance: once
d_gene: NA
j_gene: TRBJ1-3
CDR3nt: TGTGCCAGCAGCTTGTTTACGGATCCGAGTGGAAACACCATATATTTT
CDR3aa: CASSLFTDPSGNTIYF

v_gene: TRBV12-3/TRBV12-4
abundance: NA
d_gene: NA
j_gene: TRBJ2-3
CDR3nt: TGTGCCAGCAACTATGGCACAGATACGCAGTATTTT
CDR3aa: CASNYGTDTQYF

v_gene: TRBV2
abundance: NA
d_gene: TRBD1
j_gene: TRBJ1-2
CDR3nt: TGTGCCAGCAAGGACAGGGAGGCCTATGGCTACACCTTC
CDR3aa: CASKDREAYGYTF

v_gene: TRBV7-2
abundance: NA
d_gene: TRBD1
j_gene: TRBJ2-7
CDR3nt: TGTGCCAGCAGCTATGTGGGACAGGGCTACGAGCAGTACTTC
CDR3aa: CASSYVGQGYEQYF

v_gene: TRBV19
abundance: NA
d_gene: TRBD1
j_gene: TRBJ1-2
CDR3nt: TGTGCCAGTAGTACAGAACAGGGGGGCTACACCTTC
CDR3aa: CASSTEQGGYTF

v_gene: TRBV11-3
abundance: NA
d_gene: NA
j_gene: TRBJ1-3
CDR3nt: TGTGCCAGCAGCTTGGCCTTGGATGGAAACACCATATATTTT
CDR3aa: CASSLALDGNTIYF

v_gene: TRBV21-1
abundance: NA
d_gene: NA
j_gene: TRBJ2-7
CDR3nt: TGTGCCAGCAGGGACTCCTCAGTCTTTAAACCCTACGAGCAGTACTTC
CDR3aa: CASRDSSVFKPYEQYF

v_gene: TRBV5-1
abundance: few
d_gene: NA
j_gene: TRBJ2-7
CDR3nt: TGCGCCAGCACTCCTGTCGCCTCGGGCTCCTACGAGCAGTACTTC
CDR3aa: CASTPVASGSYEQYF

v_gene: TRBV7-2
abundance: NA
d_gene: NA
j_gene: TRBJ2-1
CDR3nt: TGTGCCAGCAGCTTAGGGTTCGGGTCCTACAATGAGCAGTTCTTC
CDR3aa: CASSLGFGSYNEQFF

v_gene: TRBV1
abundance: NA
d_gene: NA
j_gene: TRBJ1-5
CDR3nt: TGCACCAGCAGCCCGACAGGGTCCCGAATTTATAGCAATCAGCCCCAGCATTTT
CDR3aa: CTSSPTGSRIYSNQPQHF

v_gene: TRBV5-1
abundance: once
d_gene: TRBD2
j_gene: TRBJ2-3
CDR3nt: TGCGCCAGCAGCGTATCCGGGACTAGCGGGAGATCCACAGATACGCAGTATTTT
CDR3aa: CASSVSGTSGRSTDTQYF

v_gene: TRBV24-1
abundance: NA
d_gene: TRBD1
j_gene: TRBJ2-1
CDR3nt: TGTGCCACCAGTGATCCCAGGACAGGGACGACGAATGAGCAGTTCTTC
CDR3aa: CATSDPRTGTTNEQFF

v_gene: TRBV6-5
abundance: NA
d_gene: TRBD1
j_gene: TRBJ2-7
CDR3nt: TGTGCCAGCAGTCTTAACAGGGGGCAGGGGCAGTACTTC
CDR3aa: CASSLNRGQGQYF

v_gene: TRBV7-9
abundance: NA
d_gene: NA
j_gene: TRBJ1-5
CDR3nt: TGTGCCAGCAGCCCCGATGGCGGGGATCAGCCCCAGCATTTT
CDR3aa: CASSPDGGDQPQHF

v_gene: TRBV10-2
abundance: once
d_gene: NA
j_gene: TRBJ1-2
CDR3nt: TGCGCCAGCAGAGTGAGCGGCCAGACAGTTTCCTCCTACACCTTC
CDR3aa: CASRVSGQTVSSYTF

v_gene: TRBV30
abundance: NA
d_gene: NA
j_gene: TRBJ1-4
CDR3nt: TGTGCCTGGAGTGTACTGTGGGGAGATGAAAAACTGTTTTTT
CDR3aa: CAWSVLWGDEKLFF

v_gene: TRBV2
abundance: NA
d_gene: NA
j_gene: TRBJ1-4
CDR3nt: TGTGCCAGCAGCCTTGACATAGATGGGAAACTGTTTTTT
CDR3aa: CASSLDIDGKLFF

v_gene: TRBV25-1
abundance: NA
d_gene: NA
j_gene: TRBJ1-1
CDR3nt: TGTGCCAGCAGGGGAGGACTGAACACTGAAGCTTTCTTT
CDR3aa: CASRGGLNTEAFF

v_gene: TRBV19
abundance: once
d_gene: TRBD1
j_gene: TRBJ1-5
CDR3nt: TGTGCCAGTACTCTACAGGGGATGTATCAGCCCCAGCATTTT
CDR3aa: CASTLQGMYQPQHF

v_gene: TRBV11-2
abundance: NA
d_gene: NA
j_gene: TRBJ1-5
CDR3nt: TGTGCCAGCAGCCCGGCGGTTGATCAGCCCCAGCATTTT
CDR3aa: CASSPAVDQPQHF

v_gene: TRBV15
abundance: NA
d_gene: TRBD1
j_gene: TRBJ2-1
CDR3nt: TGTGCCACCTCTCAGGGGGCCGGGGTATCCGAGCAGTTCTTC
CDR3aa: CATSQGAGVSEQFF

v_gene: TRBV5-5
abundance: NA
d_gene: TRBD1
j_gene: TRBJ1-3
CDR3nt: TGTGCCAGCAGCTTTACAGGGGACAGGGCGCCTGGAAACACCATATATTTT
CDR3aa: CASSFTGDRAPGNTIYF

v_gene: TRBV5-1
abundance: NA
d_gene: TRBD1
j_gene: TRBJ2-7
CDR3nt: TGCGCCAGCAGCGAAAGGACAGGGGTTACCTACGAGCAGTACTTC
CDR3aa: CASSERTGVTYEQYF

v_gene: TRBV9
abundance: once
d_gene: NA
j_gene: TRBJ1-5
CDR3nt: TGTGCCAGCAGCGTAGCTGGGGTCACCCAGCCCCAGCATTTT
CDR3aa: CASSVAGVTQPQHF

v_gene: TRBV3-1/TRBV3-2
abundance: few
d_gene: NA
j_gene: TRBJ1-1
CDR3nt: TGTGCCAGCAGCCAAGATCTAGGGCTTTTTAGCACTGAAGCTTTCTTT
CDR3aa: CASSQDLGLFSTEAFF

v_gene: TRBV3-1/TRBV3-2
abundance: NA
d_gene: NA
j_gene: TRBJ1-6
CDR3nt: TGTGCCAGCAGCCAAGGAGGCAGGGGTAATTCACCCCTCCACTTT
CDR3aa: CASSQGGRGNSPLHF

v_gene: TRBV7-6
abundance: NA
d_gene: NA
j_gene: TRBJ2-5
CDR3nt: TGTGCCAGCAGCTTGTATGAAGAGACCCAGTACTTC
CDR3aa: CASSLYEETQYF

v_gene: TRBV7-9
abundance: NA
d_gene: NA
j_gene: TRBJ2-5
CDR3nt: TGTGCCAGCAGCTTAGCCGGGACCACTATAGAGACCCAGTACTTC
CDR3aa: CASSLAGTTIETQYF

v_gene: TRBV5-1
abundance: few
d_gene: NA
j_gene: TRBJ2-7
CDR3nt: TGCGCCAGCAGCTTACAGGGTGCCAGCTACGAGCAGTACTTC
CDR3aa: CASSLQGASYEQYF

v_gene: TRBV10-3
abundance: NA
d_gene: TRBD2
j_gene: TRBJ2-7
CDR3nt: TGTGCCGGCGGGGCTAGCGGACCATCTTCCTACGAGCAGTACTTC
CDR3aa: CAGGASGPSSYEQYF

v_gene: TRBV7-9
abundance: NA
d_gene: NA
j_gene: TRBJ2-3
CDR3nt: TGTGCCAGCAGCTTAGGAGTGAAGGGTCCTAGCACAGATACGCAGTATTTT
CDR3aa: CASSLGVKGPSTDTQYF

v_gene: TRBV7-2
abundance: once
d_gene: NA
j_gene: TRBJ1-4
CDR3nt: TGTGCCAGCAGCTCCTACACCTCAACTAATGAAAAACTGTTTTTT
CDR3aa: CASSSYTSTNEKLFF

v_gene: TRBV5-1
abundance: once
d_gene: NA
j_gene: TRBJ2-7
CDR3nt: TGCGCCAGCAGGATTGGGTCTGGGGTTTACGAGCAGTACTTC
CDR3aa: CASRIGSGVYEQYF